This T cell receptor (beta chain) stems from a study of OX40 agonist ivuxolimab in advanced cancers. Study-wide context: Ivuxolimab, which patients received intravenously every 2 weeks, was dosed at 0.01 to 10 mg/kg. Head and neck, renal cell, melanoma or hepatocellular carcinoma were the cancers that dose-escalation patients had. Among those enrolled, mean age was about 63 years (range about 23 to 85) and 82.7% were male.

The CDR3 loop spans 16 amino acids. Germline CDR1 reads SGHTA; CDR2 reads FQGNSA. V lost 6 bases, J lost 2 bases, and 17 bases lay in between. General study findings and limits: CD8+ T cells showed, on average, more clonal expansion than CD4+ cells.

The repertoire was sequenced with immunoSEQ multiplex PCR; TCRdb's copy has only in-frame clones and lacks some. The repertoire holds tens of thousands of clones, approximately 89% seen once, with more than 0.3% in the top ten. This clone was seen only once. Antigen specificity is unknown. This TCR came from an adult with an advanced solid tumor such as melanoma, head and neck, liver or kidney cancer. The sample here was CD4+ or CD8+ T cells sorted from blood, taken in a trial of the OX40 agonist ivuxolimab. The chain combines TRBV7-2 with TRBJ2-1, with D perhaps assigned TRBD1 or TRBD2 (7 bases each). The CDR3 DNA follows: TGTGCCAGCAGAGAGGGGGCGGGAGCTCCCTACAATGAGCAGTTCTTC. It encodes CASREGAGAPYNEQFF.